The 32 T cell receptor beta chains presented below share a single source sample, sequenced in a study of molecular identifiers for immune sequencing clone quantification. TCRdb itself ran the PCR reads through MiXCR, one entry per CDR3 protein. Here the sample spans 400,000 to 600,000 distinct CDR3 sequences, 25% being singletons. The sample comprised naive CD8+ T cells from blood, with Jurkat cell RNA spiked in. Subset specified: FACS-sorted CD8+CD4-CCR7+CD45RA+ naive T cells. The receptors originated from a human donor in good health. Some libraries in this study had Jurkat cell RNA spiked in.

The chain combines TRBV6-5 with TRBJ2-7; 9 nucleotides agree with TRBD2. The germline gives CDR1 MNHEY, CDR2 SVGAGI. The CDR3 totals 15 residues. The J segment lost 4 bases and the V segment lost 0 bases, leaving 4 bases of the junction unmatched. The DNA for the CDR3 is TGTGCCAGCAGTTACTCGAGCGGGAGGTCTTACGAGCAGTACTTC. This encodes CASSYSSGRSYEQYF.

This clonotype was detected only a few times. The chain carries TRBV5-1 and TRBJ2-1; tentative D call: TRBD2 (5 bases). CDR3 length: 15 amino acids. V dropped 3 bases and J dropped 3 bases, with 13 bases sitting between them. The V gene's germline CDR1 is SGHRS and CDR2 YFSETQ. The CDR3 DNA reads as TGCGCCAGCAGCTCCCCGAGGACTGACTACAATGAGCAGTTCTTC. Amino acid sequence: CASSSPRTDYNEQFF.

This chain uses TRBV11-2 with TRBJ2-5; weak D call: TRBD2 (6 bases). Germline lookup yields CDR1 SGHAT and CDR2 FQNNGV. CDR3 length: 14 amino acids. The V end lost 5 bases, the J end lost 2 bases, and 12 bases lay between the germline ends. CDR3 sequence reads: CASSRHLAQETQYF. For the CDR3, the DNA is TGTGCCAGCAGCCGCCATCTAGCGCAAGAGACCCAGTACTTC.

As DNA, the CDR3 is TGTGCCAGCTCTATCTCCTCTCCTGGGGCCAACGTCCTGACTTTC. It encodes CASSISSPGANVLTF. The chain links TRBV18 to TRBJ2-6; D gene unclear. Trimming stripped 6 bases from V and 2 bases from J, with 11 bases between. Germline-derived CDR1 and CDR2 are KGHSH and LQKENI. The CDR3 spans 15 residues.

This clonotype was seen repeatedly, ten times or more. This rearrangement joins TRBV9 to TRBJ2-7; 7 bases match TRBD2. From germline, CDR1 is SGDLS and CDR2 YYNGEE. The CDR3 has 14 amino acids. Unmatched junction bases numbered 7, after V lost 3 bases and J lost 4 bases. The CDR3 DNA is TGTGCCAGCAGCGCGGGGGGTTTTGCTTACGAGCAGTACTTC. Encoded protein: CASSAGGFAYEQYF.

The J gene is TRBJ2-7, the V gene TRBV4-3; a possible D gene is TRBD1 (5 bases). The V and J ends lost 4 bases and 1 base respectively, with 17 bases between them. Germline assignment: CDR1 LGHNA and CDR2 YSLEER. This CDR3 region has 16 residues. The CDR3 protein is CASSPSAQGNSYEQYF. The CDR3 coding sequence is TGCGCCAGCAGCCCCAGCGCCCAGGGAAATTCCTACGAGCAGTACTTC.

This clonotype occurred a few times. CDR3 bases: TGCAGCGGCAGAGCGACAGGGGAGGAGGCCAAAAACATTCAGTACTTC. Its protein is CSGRATGEEAKNIQYF. The chain combines TRBV29-1 with TRBJ2-4, with 8 nucleotides matching TRBD1. CDR1 and CDR2 from the germline V gene are SQVTM and ANQGSEA. This CDR3 is built from 16 residues. V shed 7 bases and J 1 base; nucleotides not matched to a gene: 12.

This clonotype was counted ten times or more. The DNA of the CDR3 is TGCAGCGTTGTTGAGAGGGGCCGGAACACTGAAGCTTTCTTT. Protein product: CSVVERGRNTEAFF. The chain uses TRBV29-1 and TRBJ1-1; perhaps TRBD1 as D (5 bases). Trimming took off 4 bases at V and 1 base at J, with 13 bases between the two ends. Germline CDR1 is SQVTM and CDR2 is ANQGSEA. The CDR3 has 14 residues.

A note on this clonotype: It may be a read error: a sequence one base away is much more abundant. The CDR3 nucleotides read TGCGCCAGCAGCCAAGGGGCAGGGTATGACTATGGCTACGCCTTC. As protein: CASSQGAGYDYGYAF. This chain connects TRBV4-3 to TRBJ1-2, with a tentative D call TRBD1 (5 bases). This CDR3 comprises 15 residues. Germline lookup yields CDR1 LGHNA and CDR2 YSLEER.

CDR3 in DNA: TGCAGTGCCGGGGGGGAATCGGACACTGAAGCTTTCTTT. Translated, it gives CSAGGESDTEAFF. This chain joins TRBV20-1 and TRBJ1-1; tentatively, D is TRBD1 (5 bases). The CDR3 totals 13 residues. Trimming pared 6 bases from V and 3 bases from J, leaving 14 bases between. Germline loops: CDR1 DFQATT, CDR2 SNEGSKA (reference sequence).

The chain's CDR3 is CARRPARVLVYAPYF. The CDR3 DNA reads TGTGCCCGCCGCCCGGCCAGGGTGCTGGTCTACGCGCCGTACTTC. The V and J genes are TRBV7-6 and TRBJ2-7; perhaps TRBD1 as D (5 bases). CDR1 SGHVS and CDR2 FNYEAQ come from the germline V gene. Trimming left V 11 bases short and J 12 bases short, with 32 bases between. This CDR3 is 15 amino acids long.

Turning to this clonotype: A much larger clone lies one base from this, so it may be a read error. V gene TRBV7-9 combines with J gene TRBJ1-5; D call uncertain. Looked up from germline, CDR1 is SEHNR and CDR2 is FQNEAQ (reference sequence). CDR3 length: 14 amino acids. The CDR3 loop reads CASSFAGVNRPQHF. The CDR3 DNA reads TGTGCCAGCAGCTTTGCCGGGGTCAATCGGCCCCAGCATTTT.

J is TRBJ2-3 and V is TRBV28; TRBD1 aligns across 7 bases. The germline CDR1 and CDR2 sequences are MDHEN and SYDVKM. V dropped 6 bases and J dropped 4; count of bases not matched to a gene: 13. The CDR3 has 16 residues. This chain's CDR3 is CASRIQGLATADTQYF. CDR3 sequence (DNA): TGTGCCAGCAGAATACAGGGGCTAGCCACGGCAGATACGCAGTATTTT.

This clonotype was found many times. This chain links TRBV7-9 with TRBJ2-6; TRBD1 agrees at 7 bases. There are 17 residues in the CDR3. Germline assignment: CDR1 SEHNR and CDR2 FQNEAQ (reference sequence). Trimming cost V 1 base and J 2 bases; bases outside gene matches: 5. CDR3 sequence reads: CASSLGLGQAGANVLTF. In DNA, the CDR3 is TGTGCCAGCAGCTTAGGTCTTGGACAGGCTGGGGCCAACGTCCTGACTTTC.

The rearrangement joins TRBV29-1 to TRBJ2-7; D is perhaps TRBD2 (6 bases). Trimming left V 5 bases short and J 0 bases short, with 11 bases between. The length of the CDR3 is 13 residues. Germline CDR1 reads SQVTM; CDR2 reads ANQGSEA. This CDR3 is CSVLAGTSYEQYF. The CDR3 nucleotides read TGCAGCGTTCTCGCGGGAACCTCCTACGAGCAGTACTTC.

V and J are TRBV12-3 or TRBV12-4 and TRBJ2-7; D not certain. Deletions cut 6 bases from V and 4 bases from J, with 13 bases between. The CDR3 spans 13 residues. DNA of the CDR3: TGTGCCAGCAGCTCCAATGTGGGTTACGAGCAGTACTTC. Its translation is CASSSNVGYEQYF.

This clonotype was found a few times. This sequence joins TRBV4-3 and TRBJ1-5; 8 nucleotides agree with TRBD1. This CDR3 is 16 amino acids long. The V gene's germline CDR1 is LGHNA and CDR2 YSLEER. V was clipped by 0 bases and J by 5 bases; unmatched bases: 6. CDR3 in amino acids: CASSQEWAGGDQPQHF. In DNA form, the CDR3 reads TGCGCCAGCAGCCAAGAGTGGGCAGGGGGCGATCAGCCCCAGCATTTT.

To note about this clonotype: Since a much larger clone is just one base distant, this may be a read error. The chain recombines TRBV6-1 with TRBJ2-7; D unclear. Germline assignment: CDR1 MNHNS and CDR2 SASEGT. Deletions cut 3 bases from V and 4 bases from J, with 13 bases between. The CDR3 covers 14 residues. Here the CDR3 reads CASSECGPTYEQYF. The CDR3 region has the DNA TGTGCCAGCAGTGAGTGCGGCCCCACATACGAGCAGTACTTC.

The chain has TRBV6-2 or TRBV6-3 and TRBJ2-5, with 10 bases matching TRBD2. The ends lost 5 bases at V and 10 bases at J; junction bases unmatched: 19. Looked up from germline, CDR1 is MNHEY and CDR2 is SVGEGT. This CDR3 has 17 amino acids. CDR3: CASSPSAASGGFRDQYF. CDR3 nucleotide sequence: TGTGCCAGCAGTCCTTCCGCGGCTAGCGGGGGATTCCGAGACCAGTACTTC.

J is TRBJ2-3 and V is TRBV12-3 or TRBV12-4; the match to TRBD2 covers 7 bases. After removal of 1 base from V and 1 base from J, the junction contained 5 bases not matched to a gene. The CDR3 extends over 16 amino acids. In DNA form, the CDR3 reads TGTGCCAGCAGTTTAGGGCTAGCGGAAGGCACAGATACGCAGTATTTT. Its translation is CASSLGLAEGTDTQYF.

The chain links TRBV5-6 to TRBJ1-1; D gene unclear. Trimming took 0 bases from V and 1 from J, leaving 7 bases between them. The CDR3 has 14 amino acids. Germline loops: CDR1 SGHDT, CDR2 YYEEEE. The CDR3 DNA sequence: TGTGCCAGCAGCTTGGGGTACACGAACACTGAAGCTTTCTTT. Its protein product is CASSLGYTNTEAFF.

The V gene is TRBV19, the J gene TRBJ2-7; 9 nucleotides match TRBD1. V was clipped by 4 bases and J by 3 bases; unmatched bases: 10. The germline V gene encodes CDR1 LNHDA and CDR2 SQIVND (reference sequence). There are 16 residues in the CDR3. This CDR3 reads CASSTSTGTGIYEQYF. CDR3 nucleotide sequence: TGTGCCAGTAGTACATCTACCGGGACAGGGATCTACGAGCAGTACTTC.

J is TRBJ2-6 and V is TRBV11-2, with 9 bases lining up with TRBD1. The trim removed 0 bases at V and 2 bases at J, leaving 5 bases unmatched. This CDR3 is 18 amino acids long. Germline loops: CDR1 SGHAT, CDR2 FQNNGV. DNA of the CDR3: TGTGCCAGCAGCTTAGATCACAGGGGGCAGCCTGGGGCCAACGTCCTGACTTTC. This sequence encodes CASSLDHRGQPGANVLTF.

This clonotype was found many times. This rearrangement joins TRBV19 to TRBJ2-7; no clear D gene. The germline gives CDR1 LNHDA, CDR2 SQIVND (reference sequence). Trimming pared 5 bases from V and 0 bases from J, leaving 11 bases between. This CDR3 comprises 14 residues. This CDR3 reads CASSEQPSSYEQYF. As DNA, the CDR3 is TGTGCCAGTAGTGAACAGCCGAGCTCCTACGAGCAGTACTTC.

At least ten counts were recorded for this clonotype. The chain recombines TRBV6-5 with TRBJ1-3; D not resolved. Germline-derived CDR1 and CDR2 are MNHEY and SVGAGI. The length of the CDR3 is 16 residues. Trimming pared 6 bases from V and 0 bases from J, leaving 15 bases between. CDR3 loop: CASSPNPIVSGNTIYF. The CDR3 nucleotides read TGTGCCAGCAGCCCTAACCCAATTGTCTCTGGAAACACCATATATTTT.

In the case of this clonotype: This may arise from a read error, as a much more abundant clone is one base away. CDR3 residues: CASCLVGSGRGEETQYF. CDR3 nucleotides: TGCGCCAGCTGCTTGGTCGGTAGCGGGAGAGGTGAAGAGACCCAGTACTTC. The rearrangement uses TRBV5-1 and TRBJ2-5; TRBD2 aligns across 9 bases. The CDR3 runs to 17 residues. Per germline, CDR1 SGHRS and CDR2 YFSETQ.

The rearrangement joins TRBV27 to TRBJ2-1; TRBD2 matches at 10 bases. Unmatched junction bases numbered 3, after V lost 5 bases and J lost 2 bases. Germline lookup yields CDR1 MNHEY and CDR2 SMNVEV (reference sequence). The CDR3 has 15 amino acids. As DNA, the CDR3 is TGTGCCAGCAGTATTAGCGGGAGGACCTACAATGAGCAGTTCTTC. As protein: CASSISGRTYNEQFF.

Turning to this clonotype: A read error is possible here, since a much larger clone lies one base away. The chain combines TRBV29-1 with TRBJ2-7, with D possibly matching TRBD1 (6 bases). The CDR3 runs 13 residues. Trimming pared 1 base from V and 3 bases from J, leaving 10 bases between. Germline V gene sequence: CDR1 SQVTM, CDR2 ANQGSEA. The CDR3 DNA sequence: TGCAGCGTTGAAGGGGGACACATCTACGAGCAGTACTTC. It codes for CSVEGGHIYEQYF.

This clonotype was found a few times. V usage is TRBV7-9 and J usage is TRBJ1-4, with TRBD1 matching over 9 bases. Germline V gives CDR1 SEHNR, CDR2 FQNEAQ (reference sequence). The CDR3 runs to 17 residues. V trimming: 4 bases; J trimming: 0 bases; junction bases outside the gene matches: 6. CDR3 coding DNA: TGTGCCAGCAGCTCCCACAGGGGGCCCCCAACTAATGAAAAACTGTTTTTT. The encoded protein is CASSSHRGPPTNEKLFF.

The chain combines TRBV4-2 with TRBJ1-2; D is ambiguous. This CDR3 has 14 residues. CDR1 and CDR2 from the germline V gene are LGHNA and YNFKEQ. With 1 base removed from V and 3 bases from J, the gap between germline ends came to 9 bases. The DNA of the CDR3 is TGTGCCAGCAGCCAAGCACAGTATGACTATGGCTACACCTTC. Translation gives CASSQAQYDYGYTF.

This clonotype has just a few counts. The chain joins TRBV30 to TRBJ2-7; possibly TRBD1 or TRBD2 for D (5 bases each). CDR1 is GTSNPN and CDR2 is SVGIG in the germline V gene (reference sequence). This CDR3 is built from 13 residues. The ends were cut back, 2 bases at V and 1 base at J, with 9 bases in the middle. CDR3 amino acids: CAWSRDVSYEQYF. The CDR3 DNA is TGTGCCTGGAGTCGGGACGTTTCCTACGAGCAGTACTTC.

The gene calls are TRBV4-3 and TRBJ2-7; unclear D gene. V was cut by 0 bases and J by 4 bases, with 13 bases left in between. The CDR3 covers 15 residues. Germline CDR1 and CDR2: LGHNA and YSLEER. DNA of the CDR3: TGCGCCAGCAGCCAAGATTTCCTGTCCCTTTACGAGCAGTACTTC. Its protein is CASSQDFLSLYEQYF.